The 19 T cell receptor beta chains below were found in one sample sequenced in a study of T cells expressing NK-cell markers. TCRdb reanalyzed the 5' RACE reads, giving one entry per CDR3 protein sequence and no DNA. This sample's clone table lists 150,000 to 180,000 distinct CDR3 sequences. Sequences were obtained from blood T cells: a sorted CD56 or NKG2C T cell subset, CD4+ or CD8+ T cells, or bulk PBMC T cells (not recorded which). The source of these receptors is a woman between 45 and 60 years old in good health.

V is TRBV10-2 and J is TRBJ1-2; TCRdb indicates TRBD1, and absent DNA this call remains unverified. Germline CDR1 is WSHSY and CDR2 is SAAADI. CDR3 length: 17 amino acids. The CDR3 reads CASSETESGTGDYGYTF.

This chain links TRBV28 with TRBJ2-7; TCRdb designates TRBD2, a call that cannot be tested without DNA. This CDR3 spans 14 amino acids. Germline-derived CDR1 and CDR2 are MDHEN and SYDVKM. The CDR3 loop reads CASMSGLLMGEQYF.

The chain carries TRBV7-2 and TRBJ2-3; TCRdb proposes TRBD2, but this gene call is untestable without DNA. Germline V gene lookup returns CDR1 SGHTA and CDR2 FQGNSA. The CDR3 has 16 amino acids. The CDR3 protein is CASSPIAGRGTDTQYF.

V and J are TRBV9 and TRBJ2-3; TCRdb indicates TRBD1, and absent DNA this call remains unverified. This CDR3 has 15 residues. In germline, CDR1 is SGDLS, CDR2 YYNGEE. The CDR3 spells CASSADGDPSDTQYF.

The rearrangement uses TRBV24-1 and TRBJ2-1. The CDR3 has 15 amino acids. Germline V lookup: CDR1 KGHDR, CDR2 SFDVKD. This CDR3 reads CATSDRGQPYNEQFF.

The rearrangement joins TRBV6-6 to TRBJ1-2; TCRdb picks TRBD1, but there is no DNA to check that call. The CDR3 covers 12 residues. Germline V gene data show CDR1 as MNHNY and CDR2 as SVGAGI (reference sequence). The CDR3: CASLRGAYGYTF.

V is TRBV12-3 or TRBV12-4 and J is TRBJ2-1. This CDR3 is 15 amino acids long. The CDR3 here is CASSFIQGSYNEQFF.

This chain links TRBV20-1 with TRBJ1-6. The CDR3 is made up of 15 amino acids. Germline loops: CDR1 DFQATT, CDR2 SNEGSKA (reference sequence). CDR3: CSASLREPYNSPLHF.

This chain links TRBV4-1 with TRBJ1-2; TCRdb picks TRBD1, but there is no DNA to check that call. This CDR3 is 16 amino acids long. Germline loops: CDR1 MGHRA, CDR2 YSYEKL. CDR3 in amino acids: CASSHTVGQTIYGYTF.

This sequence joins TRBV20-1 and TRBJ2-1. CDR1 DFQATT and CDR2 SNEGSKA come from the germline V gene (reference sequence). This CDR3 is built from 14 residues. Here the CDR3 reads CSASTSHSYNEQFF.

V gene TRBV24-1 combines with J gene TRBJ1-1; absent DNA, TCRdb's TRBD1 call cannot be checked. The length of the CDR3 is 13 residues. Germline CDR1 is KGHDR and CDR2 is SFDVKD. The CDR3 loop is CATSVGDGTEAFF.

The V call is TRBV10-3, the J call TRBJ2-1. CDR1 ENHRY and CDR2 SYGVKD come from the germline V gene. The CDR3 consists of 12 residues. CDR3 residues: CAISESLDEQFF.

J is TRBJ2-1 and V is TRBV18; TCRdb selects TRBD2, and the lack of DNA leaves this call unchecked. The germline CDR1 and CDR2 sequences are KGHSH and LQKENI. This CDR3 has 13 residues. The CDR3 sequence: CASERDYSNEQFF.

The V call is TRBV6-5, the J call TRBJ2-3; TCRdb outputs TRBD2, but without DNA this stays unchecked. Per germline, CDR1 MNHEY and CDR2 SVGAGI. This CDR3 is 15 amino acids long. CDR3 protein: CASTPLVGVTDTQYF.

This chain uses TRBV7-9 with TRBJ1-6. This CDR3 contains 14 residues. Germline loops: CDR1 SEHNR, CDR2 FQNEAQ (reference sequence). CDR3 loop: CASSLEAVSRPLHF.

The V gene is TRBV20-1, the J gene TRBJ1-5; TCRdb lists TRBD1, though no DNA is available to test this call. Germline V gives CDR1 DFQATT, CDR2 SNEGSKA (reference sequence). There are 16 residues in the CDR3. CDR3 sequence reads: CSARDKKGVGNQPQHF.

The chain uses TRBV30 and TRBJ2-2; no DNA is available, so the TRBD2 call from TCRdb remains unchecked. The CDR3 loop spans 13 amino acids. CDR1 GTSNPN and CDR2 SVGIG come from the germline V gene (reference sequence). The CDR3 here is CAWSLAGIGELFF.

The CDR3 protein is CSVPRSGMGTDTQYF. V gene TRBV20-1 combines with J gene TRBJ2-3; TCRdb's D call, TRBD2, is unchecked because there is no DNA. The CDR3 length is 15 residues. The germline V gene encodes CDR1 DFQATT and CDR2 SNEGSKA (reference sequence).

The V call is TRBV11-2, the J call TRBJ2-1. The CDR3 covers 14 residues. Germline V gene lookup returns CDR1 SGHAT and CDR2 FQNNGV. The CDR3 is CASTLLIMGNEQFF.